The present T cell receptor beta chain was sequenced within a study of cytomegalovirus exposure and HLA in healthy donors. For this clone: The antigen is undetermined.

Study-wide results and limits: Earlier analysis found most TCR beta V segments productive about 87% or about 30% of the time. Equally common other TCR beta chains were less clonally expanded than HLA-associated ones, a later analysis found.

Vbeta (60) and Jbeta (13) primers were used in the PCR. The assay was immunoSEQ multiplex PCR, and TCRdb's table has in-frame clones only and misses some. The sample contains about 200,000 clones, less than 80% of which appear only once. Sequencing used PBMCs. The TCR comes from a woman under 40 in good health and CMV-seropositive.

CDR3 in DNA: TGTGCCAGCAGAACAGGACTAGCGAGGACAGATACGCAGTATTTT. The encoded protein is CASRTGLARTDTQYF. This chain connects TRBV9 to TRBJ2-3; 9 nucleotides align to TRBD2. Germline V gene sequence: CDR1 SGDLS, CDR2 YYNGEE. J gave up 3 bases and V 5 bases, and 7 bases lay outside the gene matches. This CDR3 comprises 15 residues.